In its sample, the clone carrying this TCR beta chain was seen a few times. Its antigen is currently unknown. J was trimmed by 5 bases and V by 2 bases; bases with no gene match: 9. Germline V gene sequence: CDR1 SQVTM, CDR2 ANQGSEA. The CDR3 runs 15 residues. The sample originates from a study of response to subunit inactivated influenza vaccine. Study-level findings and limits: The authors suggested that few new T cells are recruited per seasonal influenza vaccination.

TCRdb reanalysed the RT-PCR reads using MiXCR and keeps one entry per CDR3 protein. This sample has under 800,000 distinct CDR3 sequences, with about 15% found just once. Here the sequenced sample was PBMCs from blood, taken approximately 15 days before vaccination. This TCR came from a man between 45 and 60 years old who received an inactivated influenza vaccine. The rearrangement links TRBV29-1 to TRBJ2-5, with TRBD2 identical over 9 bases. Here the CDR3 reads CSVEFRGRARETQYF. CDR3 sequence (DNA): TGCAGCGTTGAATTCCGCGGGAGGGCCAGGGAGACCCAGTACTTC.